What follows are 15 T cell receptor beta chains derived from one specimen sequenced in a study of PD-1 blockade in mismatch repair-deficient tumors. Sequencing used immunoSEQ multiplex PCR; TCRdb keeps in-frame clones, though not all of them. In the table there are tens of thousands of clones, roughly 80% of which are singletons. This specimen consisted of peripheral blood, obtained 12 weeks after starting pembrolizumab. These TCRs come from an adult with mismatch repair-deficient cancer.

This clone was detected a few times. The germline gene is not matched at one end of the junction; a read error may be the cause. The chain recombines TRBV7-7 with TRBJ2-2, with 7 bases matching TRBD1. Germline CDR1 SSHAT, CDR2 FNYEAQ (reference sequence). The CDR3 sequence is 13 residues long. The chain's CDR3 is CASSLDRAGELFF. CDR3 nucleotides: TGTGCTAGCAGCTTAGACAGGGCCGGGGAGCTGTTTTTT.

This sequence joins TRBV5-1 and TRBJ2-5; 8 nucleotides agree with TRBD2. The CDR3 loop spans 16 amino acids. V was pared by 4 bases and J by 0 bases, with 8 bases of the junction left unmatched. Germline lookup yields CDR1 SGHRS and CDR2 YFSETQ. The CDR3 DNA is TGCGCCAGCAGCCCGGGGGGGGCATCCTACCAAGAGACCCAGTACTTC. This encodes CASSPGGASYQETQYF.

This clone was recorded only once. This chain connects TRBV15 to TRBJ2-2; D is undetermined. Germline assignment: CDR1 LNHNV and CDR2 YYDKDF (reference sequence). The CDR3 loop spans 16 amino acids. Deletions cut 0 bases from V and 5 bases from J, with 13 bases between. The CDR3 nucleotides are TGTGCCACCAGCAGAGATCGTACAGCTTCAACCGGGGAGCTGTTTTTT. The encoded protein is CATSRDRTASTGELFF.

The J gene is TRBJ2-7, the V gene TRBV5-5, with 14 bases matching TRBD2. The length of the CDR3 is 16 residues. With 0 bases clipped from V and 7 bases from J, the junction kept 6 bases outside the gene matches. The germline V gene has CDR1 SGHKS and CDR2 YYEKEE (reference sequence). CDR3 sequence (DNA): TGTGCCAGCAGCTTGGGACTAGCGGGAGGGCCAAGAGAGCAGTACTTC. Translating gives CASSLGLAGGPREQYF.

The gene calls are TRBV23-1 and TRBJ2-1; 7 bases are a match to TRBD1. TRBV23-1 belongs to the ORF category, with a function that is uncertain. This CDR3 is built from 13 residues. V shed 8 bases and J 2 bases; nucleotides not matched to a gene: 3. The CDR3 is CASLDRAYNEQFF. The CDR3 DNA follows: TGCGCCAGCCTAGACAGGGCCTACAATGAGCAGTTCTTC.

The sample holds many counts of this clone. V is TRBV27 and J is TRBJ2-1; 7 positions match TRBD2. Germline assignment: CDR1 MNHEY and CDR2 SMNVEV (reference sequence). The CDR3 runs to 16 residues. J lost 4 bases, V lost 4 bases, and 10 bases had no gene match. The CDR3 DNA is TGTGCCAGCAGTTCCCGACTAGCAGCCAGGTACAATGAGCAGTTCTTC. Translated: CASSSRLAARYNEQFF.

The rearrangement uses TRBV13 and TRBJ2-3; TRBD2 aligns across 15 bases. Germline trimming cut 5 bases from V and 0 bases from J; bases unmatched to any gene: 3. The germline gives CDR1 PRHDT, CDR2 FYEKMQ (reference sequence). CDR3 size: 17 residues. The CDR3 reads CASSRGLAGGSTDTQYF. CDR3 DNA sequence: TGTGCCAGCAGCCGGGGACTAGCGGGAGGAAGCACAGATACGCAGTATTTT.

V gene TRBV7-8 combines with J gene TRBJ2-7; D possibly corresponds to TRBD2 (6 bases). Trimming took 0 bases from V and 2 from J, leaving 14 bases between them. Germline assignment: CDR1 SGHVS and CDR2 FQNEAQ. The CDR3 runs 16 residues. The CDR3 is CASSLALGGKAYEQYF. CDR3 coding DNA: TGTGCCAGCAGCTTAGCGCTAGGAGGGAAGGCCTACGAGCAGTACTTC.

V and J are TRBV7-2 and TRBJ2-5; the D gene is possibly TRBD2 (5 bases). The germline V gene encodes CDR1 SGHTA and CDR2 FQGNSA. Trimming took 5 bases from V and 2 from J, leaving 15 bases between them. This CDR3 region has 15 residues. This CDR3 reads CASSPFSRGQETQYF. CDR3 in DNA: TGTGCCAGCAGCCCATTCAGTCGGGGACAAGAGACCCAGTACTTC.

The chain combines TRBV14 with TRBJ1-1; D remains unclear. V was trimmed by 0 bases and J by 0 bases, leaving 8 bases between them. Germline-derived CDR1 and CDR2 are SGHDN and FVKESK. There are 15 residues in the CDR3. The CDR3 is CASSQDQVMNTEAFF. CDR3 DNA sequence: TGTGCCAGCAGCCAAGATCAGGTCATGAACACTGAAGCTTTCTTT.

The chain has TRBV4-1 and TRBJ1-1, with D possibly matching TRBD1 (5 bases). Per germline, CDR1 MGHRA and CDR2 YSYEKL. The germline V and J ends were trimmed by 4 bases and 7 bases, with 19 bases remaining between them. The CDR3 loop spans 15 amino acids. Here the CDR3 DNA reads TGCGCCAGCAGCCGGTCGGGGACCGCGGCGATTGAAGCTTTCTTT. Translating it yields CASSRSGTAAIEAFF.

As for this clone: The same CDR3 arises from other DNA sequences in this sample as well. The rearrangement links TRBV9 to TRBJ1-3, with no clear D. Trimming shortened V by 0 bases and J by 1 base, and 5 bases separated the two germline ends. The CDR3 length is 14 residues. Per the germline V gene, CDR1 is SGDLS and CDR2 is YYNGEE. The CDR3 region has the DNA TGTGCCAGCAGCGTAGCGGGATCTGGAAACACCATATATTTT. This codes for CASSVAGSGNTIYF.

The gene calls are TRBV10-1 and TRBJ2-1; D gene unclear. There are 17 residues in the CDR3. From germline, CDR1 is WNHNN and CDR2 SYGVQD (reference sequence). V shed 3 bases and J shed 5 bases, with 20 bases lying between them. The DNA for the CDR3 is TGCGCCAGCAGTGAACCCGTACGCGGCAAAGGACACAATGAGCAGTTCTTC. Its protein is CASSEPVRGKGHNEQFF.

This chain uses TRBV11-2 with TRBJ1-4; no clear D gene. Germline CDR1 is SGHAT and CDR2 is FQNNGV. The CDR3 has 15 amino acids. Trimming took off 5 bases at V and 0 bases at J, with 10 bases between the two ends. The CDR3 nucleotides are TGTGCCAGCAGCCCCCGCCGGGCAACTAATGAAAAACTGTTTTTT. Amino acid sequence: CASSPRRATNEKLFF.

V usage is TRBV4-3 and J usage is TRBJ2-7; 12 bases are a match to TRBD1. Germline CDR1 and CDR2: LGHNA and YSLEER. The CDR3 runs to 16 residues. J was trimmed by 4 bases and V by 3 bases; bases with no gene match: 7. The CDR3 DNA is TGCGCCAGCAGCCATGGGACAGGGGGCAGTGTTTACGAGCAGTACTTC. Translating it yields CASSHGTGGSVYEQYF.